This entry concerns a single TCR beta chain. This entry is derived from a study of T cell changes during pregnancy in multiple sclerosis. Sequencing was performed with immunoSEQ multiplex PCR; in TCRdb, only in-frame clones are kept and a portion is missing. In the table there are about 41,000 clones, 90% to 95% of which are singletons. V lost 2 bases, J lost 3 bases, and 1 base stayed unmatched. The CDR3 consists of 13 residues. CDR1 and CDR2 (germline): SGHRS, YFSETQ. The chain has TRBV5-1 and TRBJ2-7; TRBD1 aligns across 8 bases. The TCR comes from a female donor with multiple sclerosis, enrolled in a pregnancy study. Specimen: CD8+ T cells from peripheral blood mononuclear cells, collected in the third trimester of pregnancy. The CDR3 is CASSFDRGYEQYF. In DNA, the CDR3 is TGCGCCAGCAGCTTCGACAGGGGCTACGAGCAGTACTTC.